These 30 T cell receptor beta chains originate from one sample sequenced in a study of T cell responses to AZD1222 COVID-19 vaccine. Assay: immunoSEQ multiplex PCR; the TCRdb copy retains only in-frame clones and omits some. The sample contains about 140,000 clones, just over 90% of which appear only once. The source was peripheral blood, collected on day 0 of AZD1222 vaccination. The receptor source for this set is an adult in good health.

This sequence joins TRBV5-1 and TRBJ1-1, with D possibly matching TRBD1 (6 bases). The germline CDR1 and CDR2 sequences are SGHRS and YFSETQ. CDR3 length: 15 residues. Trimming removed 0 bases at V and 4 bases at J, with 13 bases between. The CDR3 bases are TGCGCCAGCAGCTTGGTCGGGGGGCTGAGCACTGAAGCTTTCTTT. Protein product: CASSLVGGLSTEAFF. Full variable domain (outside the CDR3, taken from reference TRBV5-1 and TRBJ1-1): KAGVTQTPRYLIKTRGQQVTLSCSPISGHRSVSWYQQTPGQGLQFLFEYFSETQRNKGNFPGRFSGRQFSNSRSEMNVSTLELGDSALYLCASSLVGGLSTEAFFGQGTRLTVV.

The chain recombines TRBV5-4 with TRBJ2-7; unclear D gene. Trimming took off 2 bases at V and 2 bases at J, with 14 bases between the two ends. Germline V lookup: CDR1 SGHNT, CDR2 YYREEE (reference sequence). This CDR3 has 15 residues. The CDR3 reads CASSFTGRTAYEQYF. In DNA form, the CDR3 reads TGTGCCAGCAGCTTTACTGGGCGGACCGCCTACGAGCAGTACTTC.

The chain is built from TRBV19 and TRBJ1-5; TRBD1 matches 10 bases. Germline V gene sequence: CDR1 LNHDA, CDR2 SQIVND (reference sequence). The CDR3 contains 14 residues. Trimming removed 7 bases from V and 7 bases from J; junction bases left unmatched: 7. CDR3 loop: CASNGGQGNQPQHF. Here the CDR3 DNA reads TGTGCCAGTAATGGGGGACAGGGGAACCAGCCCCAGCATTTT. Supplemented by reference TRBV19 and TRBJ1-5, the full variable domain reads DGGITQSPKYLFRKEGQNVTLSCEQNLNHDAMYWYRQDPGQGLRLIYYSQIVNDFQKGDIAEGYSVSREKKESFPLTVTSAQKNPTAFYLCASNGGQGNQPQHFGDGTRLSIL.

The chain has TRBV27 and TRBJ1-1; no firm D call. There are 13 residues in the CDR3. Between the trimmed V and J ends, which lost 7 bases and 3 bases, there was a span of 12 bases. Germline V gene sequence: CDR1 MNHEY, CDR2 SMNVEV (reference sequence). CDR3 DNA: TGTGCCAGCATTTCGTATTTCGACACTGAAGCTTTCTTT. This gives the protein CASISYFDTEAFF.

The gene calls are TRBV19 and TRBJ1-5; D is possibly TRBD1 (6 bases). V was cut by 2 bases and J by 4 bases, with 15 bases left in between. Germline loops: CDR1 LNHDA, CDR2 SQIVND (reference sequence). This CDR3 is 16 amino acids long. Here the CDR3 DNA reads TGTGCCAGTAGTATACCCCGACAGGCTCTGAATCAGCCCCAGCATTTT. This sequence encodes CASSIPRQALNQPQHF. Full variable domain (remainder filled in from reference TRBV19 and TRBJ1-5): DGGITQSPKYLFRKEGQNVTLSCEQNLNHDAMYWYRQDPGQGLRLIYYSQIVNDFQKGDIAEGYSVSREKKESFPLTVTSAQKNPTAFYLCASSIPRQALNQPQHFGDGTRLSIL.

The chain has TRBV9 and TRBJ2-3; tentatively, D is TRBD2 (5 bases). The CDR3 sequence is 18 residues long. Germline V gene sequence: CDR1 SGDLS, CDR2 YYNGEE. V lost 1 base and J lost 2, with 20 bases in between. The CDR3 protein is CASSVRPPGLRSTDTQYF. In nucleotides, the CDR3 is TGTGCCAGCAGCGTACGCCCCCCGGGGTTGCGGTCCACAGATACGCAGTATTTT. Full variable domain (remainder filled in from reference TRBV9 and TRBJ2-3): DSGVTQTPKHLITATGQRVTLRCSPRSGDLSVYWYQQSLDQGLQFLIQYYNGEERAKGNILERFSAQQFPDLHSELNLSSLELGDSALYFCASSVRPPGLRSTDTQYFGPGTRLTVL.

In its sample, this clone was seen a few times. The chain employs TRBV9 and TRBJ2-5; 7 bases match TRBD2. From germline, CDR1 is SGDLS and CDR2 YYNGEE. The CDR3 runs 14 residues. The V and J ends lost 0 bases and 5 bases, in that order; junction bases with no gene match: 4. The CDR3 reads CASSVAVGGETQYF. The CDR3 DNA is TGTGCCAGCAGCGTAGCAGTGGGAGGGGAGACCCAGTACTTC.

The chain recombines TRBV6-2 or TRBV6-3 with TRBJ2-5; TRBD2 aligns across 9 bases. After removal of 2 bases from V and 7 bases from J, the junction contained 14 bases not matched to a gene. Germline V gene lookup returns CDR1 MNHEY and CDR2 SVGEGT. The CDR3 sequence is 17 residues long. The DNA of the CDR3 is TGTGCCAGCAGTTACCCCCGCGGTAGCGGGAGCTGGGGGACCCAGTACTTC. Translation: CASSYPRGSGSWGTQYF.

In DNA form, the CDR3 reads TGTGCCAGTAGGGACCCTAGTAGGGGGGCCAACGTCCTGACTTTC. Encoded protein: CASRDPSRGANVLTF. This chain connects TRBV19 to TRBJ2-6, with D unresolved. This CDR3 has 15 amino acids. CDR1 and CDR2 from the germline V gene are LNHDA and SQIVND (reference sequence). V was pared by 6 bases and J by 4 bases, with 13 bases between.

The rearrangement links TRBV18 to TRBJ2-5; 10 bases are a match to TRBD2. After removal of 2 bases from V and 1 base from J, the junction contained 1 base not matched to a gene. The CDR3 is 15 amino acids. Germline CDR1 is KGHSH and CDR2 is LQKENI. The DNA for the CDR3 is TGTGCCAGCTCACCATGGACTAGCGGCCAAGAGACCCAGTACTTC. Translating gives CASSPWTSGQETQYF.

The CDR3 protein is CASSFGGNTEAFF. The CDR3, as DNA: TGTGCCAGCAGTTTCGGGGGGAACACTGAAGCTTTCTTT. The gene calls are TRBV27 and TRBJ1-1; D may be TRBD1 (5 bases). Germline CDR1 and CDR2: MNHEY and SMNVEV (reference sequence). The CDR3 runs 13 residues. V was cut by 3 bases and J by 1 base, with 6 bases left in between.

The chain links TRBV30 to TRBJ1-4; D ambiguous. V lost 0 bases to trimming and J lost 0 bases, with 14 bases between them. The germline V gene encodes CDR1 GTSNPN and CDR2 SVGIG (reference sequence). CDR3 length: 17 residues. CDR3 protein: CAWSVLGSRATNEKLFF. CDR3 nucleotides: TGTGCCTGGAGTGTTTTAGGGTCTCGGGCAACTAATGAAAAACTGTTTTTT.

The chain couples TRBV24-1 to TRBJ2-5; unclear D gene. Germline CDR1 reads KGHDR; CDR2 reads SFDVKD. V shed 1 base and J shed 1 base, with 9 bases lying between them. This CDR3 region has 15 residues. The CDR3 DNA reads as TGTGCCACCAGTGATTTTGGACCAATCCAAGAGACCCAGTACTTC. Translating gives CATSDFGPIQETQYF.

The chain combines TRBV15 with TRBJ2-2, with TRBD2 identical over 7 bases. J lost 7 bases, V lost 1 base, and 3 bases had no gene match. This CDR3 contains 14 residues. In germline, CDR1 is LNHNV, CDR2 YYDKDF (reference sequence). CDR3 loop: CATSRAGGGGELFF. In nucleotides, the CDR3 is TGTGCCACCAGCAGAGCGGGGGGAGGCGGGGAGCTGTTTTTT.

V is TRBV7-9 and J is TRBJ2-1; 9 bases match TRBD2. Trimming cost V 5 bases and J 3 bases; bases outside gene matches: 11. The germline V gene has CDR1 SEHNR and CDR2 FQNEAQ (reference sequence). This CDR3 is 17 amino acids long. The CDR3 is CASSPDPSGTNYNEQFF. DNA of the CDR3: TGTGCCAGCAGCCCTGATCCTAGCGGGACCAACTACAATGAGCAGTTCTTC.

The chain joins TRBV13 to TRBJ2-3; no clear D. The CDR3 length is 14 residues. Germline V gives CDR1 PRHDT, CDR2 FYEKMQ (reference sequence). V dropped 5 bases and J dropped 2 bases, with 11 bases sitting between them. CDR3 loop: CASSPGPNTDTQYF. The CDR3 DNA follows: TGTGCCAGCAGCCCCGGGCCGAACACAGATACGCAGTATTTT. Using reference TRBV13 and TRBJ2-3 for the parts outside the CDR3, the full variable domain is AAGVIQSPRHLIKEKRETATLKCYPIPRHDTVYWYQQGPGQDPQFLISFYEKMQSDKGSIPDRFSAQQFSDYHSELNMSSLELGDSALYFCASSPGPNTDTQYFGPGTRLTVL.

The chain combines TRBV10-1 with TRBJ1-4; 9 nucleotides agree with TRBD1. The CDR3 covers 17 residues. Germline loops: CDR1 WNHNN, CDR2 SYGVQD (reference sequence). With V trimmed by 5 bases and J by 2 bases, 9 bases remained unmatched. The CDR3 is CASSYSTGGWTNEKLFF. The CDR3 DNA follows: TGCGCCAGCAGTTACTCGACAGGGGGTTGGACTAATGAAAAACTGTTTTTT.

The chain has TRBV6-1 and TRBJ1-2; D ambiguous. The CDR3 runs to 14 residues. Trimming took off 0 bases at V and 4 bases at J, with 9 bases between the two ends. Germline V lookup: CDR1 MNHNS, CDR2 SASEGT. Written as DNA, the CDR3 is TGTGCCAGCAGTGAAGCTTCTGACGGCTATGGCTACACCTTC. Its translation: CASSEASDGYGYTF.

The chain carries TRBV29-1 and TRBJ1-1; no reliable D call. Germline V gene sequence: CDR1 SQVTM, CDR2 ANQGSEA. This CDR3 region has 10 residues. The V gene lost 8 bases and the J gene lost 7 bases, with 11 bases spanning the gap. Here the CDR3 DNA reads TGCAGCATTACCGGGGATGAAGCTTTCTTT. Amino acids: CSITGDEAFF.

The chain uses TRBV6-6 and TRBJ1-3; 8 nucleotides agree with TRBD1. The CDR3 covers 19 residues. Germline loops: CDR1 MNHNY, CDR2 SVGAGI (reference sequence). The trim removed 5 bases at V and 2 bases at J, leaving 17 bases unmatched. CDR3 amino acids: CASSRRRGLLWQTGNTIYF. The DNA for the CDR3 is TGTGCCAGCAGTCGGCGCAGGGGGCTTCTGTGGCAGACTGGAAACACCATATATTTT.

The J gene is TRBJ1-3, the V gene TRBV6-5; D unclear. Between the trimmed V and J ends, which lost 6 bases and 0 bases, there was a span of 6 bases. The CDR3 extends over 13 amino acids. Germline loops: CDR1 MNHEY, CDR2 SVGAGI. CDR3 DNA: TGTGCCAGCAGGCAGATCTCTGGAAACACCATATATTTT. Translated: CASRQISGNTIYF.

The J gene is TRBJ2-7, the V gene TRBV10-3; D is uncertain. The germline gives CDR1 ENHRY, CDR2 SYGVKD. V shed 3 bases and J shed 4 bases, with 7 bases lying between them. The length of the CDR3 is 12 residues. The CDR3 sequence is CAISDGAYEQYF. The DNA of the CDR3 is TGTGCCATCAGTGATGGCGCATACGAGCAGTACTTC.

The sample holds one count of this clone. The chain uses TRBV27 and TRBJ2-5, with 9 bases aligning to TRBD2. This CDR3 is built from 13 residues. Germline V CDR1 and CDR2: MNHEY, SMNVEV (reference sequence). V shed 10 bases and J 5 bases; nucleotides not matched to a gene: 8. The CDR3, as DNA: TGTGCCACCACGGGACTAGCCGCGGAGACCCAGTACTTC. It yields the protein CATTGLAAETQYF.

To note about this clone: Relative to the germline gene, one junction end is altered; a read error may explain this. The chain joins TRBV5-1 to TRBJ1-1; 9 bases align to TRBD1. CDR1 is SGHRS and CDR2 is YFSETQ in the germline V gene. This CDR3 region has 16 residues. CDR3 region: CASSSRDRDGDTETFF. For the CDR3, the DNA is TGCGCCAGCAGCTCCCGGGACAGGGATGGAGACACTGAAACTTTCTTT.

V usage is TRBV11-3 and J usage is TRBJ2-3, with D perhaps TRBD2 (6 bases). Deletions cut 0 bases from V and 5 bases from J, with 9 bases between. This CDR3 spans 14 amino acids. The V gene's germline CDR1 is SGHNT and CDR2 YENEEA. The CDR3, as DNA: TGTGCCAGCAGCTTAGAAGGGCGGGGAGATACGCAGTATTTT. It specifies CASSLEGRGDTQYF.

The V and J genes are TRBV2 and TRBJ2-1; D remains ambiguous. The CDR3 covers 12 residues. CDR1 and CDR2 (germline): SNHLY, FYNNEI. V was pared by 4 bases and J by 6 bases, with 7 bases between. CDR3 coding DNA: TGTGCCAGCAGTGGCTCCGGCAATGAGCAGTTCTTC. It is translated as CASSGSGNEQFF.

The chain is built from TRBV6-1 and TRBJ2-6, with a weak D call TRBD1 (6 bases). Germline values: CDR1 MNHNS, CDR2 SASEGT. Trimming took off 2 bases at V and 3 bases at J, with 14 bases between the two ends. The CDR3 length is 17 residues. CDR3 DNA sequence: TGTGCCAGCAGTGAACTGGTGGGGGCAAGTGGGGCCAACGTCCTGACTTTC. Protein sequence: CASSELVGASGANVLTF.

V gene TRBV14 combines with J gene TRBJ2-7, with TRBD2 identical over 12 bases. The CDR3 spans 17 residues. V gave up 6 bases and J gave up 0 bases; unmatched junction bases: 9. CDR1 SGHDN and CDR2 FVKESK come from the germline V gene. This CDR3 reads CASRRGTSGHGSYEQYF. DNA for the CDR3: TGTGCCAGCAGAAGAGGGACTAGCGGGCATGGCTCCTACGAGCAGTACTTC.

The chain links TRBV12-5 to TRBJ2-2; the D is unclear. Per the germline V gene, CDR1 is LGHNT and CDR2 is FRNRAP. The V end was cut by 7 bases, the J end by 4 bases, with 7 bases between. The length of the CDR3 is 12 residues. CDR3 region: CASAMGTGELFF. The CDR3 DNA sequence: TGTGCTAGTGCCATGGGCACCGGGGAGCTGTTTTTT.

J is TRBJ1-5 and V is TRBV15, with D possibly TRBD1 on 5 matching bases. V dropped 5 bases and J dropped 2 bases, with 16 bases sitting between them. Per the germline V gene, CDR1 is LNHNV and CDR2 is YYDKDF (reference sequence). The CDR3 is 16 residues long. Here the CDR3 DNA reads TGTGCCACCAGCCCCCAGGGTTTCGGGGGCAATCAGCCCCAGCATTTT. This gives the protein CATSPQGFGGNQPQHF.